A selection of T cell receptor beta chains follows, all from one sample in a study of breast tumors, draining lymph nodes, adjacent tissues. TCRdb redid the calling of the multiplex PCR reads with MiXCR, one entry per CDR3 protein. The sample lists approximately 63,000 distinct CDR3 sequences, 57% occurring once. Input material: breast tumor tissue. These receptors were obtained from a female donor with breast cancer. Some clones in this sample may be carry-over from other donors' samples. Each CDR3 is given with its conserved first and last residue. The D gene is left open where the match is weak. Size is omitted from some rows. Given values are once, few, many or a class for expanded clones.

NA | TRBJ2-3 | NA | TRBV2 | TGTGCCAGCAGTGTCCGCGGGAGCACAGATACGCAGTATTTT | CASSVRGSTDTQYF
NA | TRBJ2-3 | NA | TRBV7-2 | TGTGCCAGCAGCTCGGGCCGTCTCGGAGGTACGCAGTATTTT | CASSSGRLGGTQYF
NA | TRBJ1-2 | many | TRBV4-1 | TGCGCCAGCAGCCAAGGTCAGAACTATGGCTACACCTTC | CASSQGQNYGYTF
NA | TRBJ2-2 | many | TRBV24-1 | TGTGCCACCAGTGATTGGACAGCGAACACCGGGGAGCTGTTTTTT | CATSDWTANTGELFF
NA | TRBJ1-5 | once | TRBV5-1 | TGCGCCAGCAGCTTGGGGGGCGGCTGGCAGCCCCAGCATTTT | CASSLGGGWQPQHF
TRBD2 | TRBJ2-1 | many | TRBV7-2 | TGTGCCAGCAGCTTAGGGGTAGCGGGGGGGGATAATGAGCAGTTCTTC | CASSLGVAGGDNEQFF
NA | TRBJ1-5 | once | TRBV7-2 | TGTGCCAGTACCGAACAGGTAACTCAGCCCCAGCATTTT | CASTEQVTQPQHF
TRBD2 | TRBJ2-1 | NA | TRBV19 | TGTGCCAGTAGTACCCTCCTTAGGACTAGCGGGAGCGATGAGCAGTTCTTC | CASSTLLRTSGSDEQFF
TRBD2 | TRBJ2-5 | many | TRBV7-9 | TGTGCCAGCAGCTCCTCATCCCTAGCGGGAGTAGAGACCCAGTACTTC | CASSSSSLAGVETQYF
TRBD2 | TRBJ2-1 | NA | TRBV2 | TGTGCCAGCATGGCTGGGGAAGCGGGGGGCGGTGAGCAGTTCTTC | CASMAGEAGGGEQFF
TRBD1 | TRBJ2-7 | NA | TRBV10-2 | TGCGCCAGCAGAGTGACAGGGGGCTACGAGCAGTGCTTC | CASRVTGGYEQCF
NA | TRBJ2-7 | NA | TRBV20-1 | TGCAGTGCTAGGGGGTTTATCGGGCCGTCCGAGCAGTACTTC | CSARGFIGPSEQYF
TRBD1 | TRBJ2-1 | many | TRBV12-3/TRBV12-4 | TGTGCCAGCAGTTCCTTCTACCGGGACAGCCGTTTCTTC | CASSSFYRDSRFF
NA | TRBJ2-1 | NA | TRBV7-2 | TGTGCCAGCAGCTTAGGGGGGGAGCAGTTCTTC | CASSLGGEQFF
NA | TRBJ2-3 | many | TRBV20-1 | TGCAGTGCTCCAGACTCCGGTGGGAGAGATACGCAGTATTTT | CSAPDSGGRDTQYF
TRBD1 | TRBJ1-1 | many | TRBV6-5 | TGTGCCAGCAGACCACAGGGGATTGGCGGTGAAGCTTTCTTT | CASRPQGIGGEAFF
NA | TRBJ2-3 | NA | TRBV29-1 | TGCAGCGTTGATGTCTCAGCAGATACGCAGTATTTT | CSVDVSADTQYF
NA | TRBJ2-7 | NA | TRBV19 | TGTGCCCCCAGGGGATCGTACGAGCAGTACTTC | CAPRGSYEQYF
NA | TRBJ1-6 | NA | TRBV9 | TGTGCCAGCAGCGTAGCCCCTCAGGGCAATTCACCCCTCCACTTT | CASSVAPQGNSPLHF
NA | TRBJ1-5 | once | TRBV28 | TGTGCCAGCAGTACCGCAGGGTCCTATCAGCCCCAGCATTTT | CASSTAGSYQPQHF
NA | TRBJ2-4 | NA | TRBV11-2 | TGTGCCAGCAGCTTAGATTGGGGGGCGCCAGCCAAAAACATTCAGTACTTC | CASSLDWGAPAKNIQYF